This entry lists 17 T cell receptor beta chains sequenced from one sample in a study of blood T cells in healthy people across ages. It was with a sample-barcoded 5' primer and a J-beta primer mix that a second PCR of about 7 to 12 cycles was run. MiXCR was run by TCRdb on the 5' RACE reads, yielding one entry per CDR3 protein. The sample yields roughly 1.4 million distinct CDR3 sequences, roughly 64% seen once. Source material: blood. These receptors were taken from a man in his late teens or twenties in good health.

This clonotype was seen a handful of times. For the CDR3, the DNA is TGTGCCAGCAGTGGAGTAGTGGCACCAGATACGCAGTATTTT. Protein product: CASSGVVAPDTQYF. This chain uses TRBV6-1 with TRBJ2-3; D not certain. Germline CDR1 is MNHNS and CDR2 is SASEGT. The CDR3 totals 14 residues. Trimming removed 4 bases from V and 4 bases from J, with 12 bases in between.

The V call is TRBV12-3 or TRBV12-4, the J call TRBJ2-1, with 8 bases matching TRBD2. This CDR3 spans 14 amino acids. Trimming took 6 bases from V and 2 from J; bases not matched to a gene: 3. CDR3 protein: CASSGRDPYNEQFF. The CDR3 DNA follows: TGTGCCAGCAGCGGGAGGGACCCCTACAATGAGCAGTTCTTC.

This sequence joins TRBV14 and TRBJ2-3; 8 bases agree with TRBD1. This CDR3 is 14 amino acids long. Trimming cost V 0 bases and J 5 bases; bases outside gene matches: 1. Looked up from germline, CDR1 is SGHDN and CDR2 is FVKESK. In nucleotides, the CDR3 is TGTGCCAGCAGCCAAGAGACAGGGGAAGATACGCAGTATTTT. Protein: CASSQETGEDTQYF.

This clonotype turned up a few times. V and J are TRBV6-5 and TRBJ1-2; no firm D call. V was cut by 3 bases and J by 6 bases, with 8 bases left in between. Per the germline V gene, CDR1 is MNHEY and CDR2 is SVGAGI. The CDR3 totals 12 residues. CDR3 coding DNA: TGTGCCAGCAGTTATCTGGGTGATGGCTACACCTTC. As protein: CASSYLGDGYTF.

This clonotype was picked up a small number of times. The rearrangement uses TRBV6-5 and TRBJ1-3; D remains unclear. The CDR3 extends over 14 amino acids. Germline CDR1 is MNHEY and CDR2 is SVGAGI. V was trimmed by 4 bases and J by 1 base, leaving 8 bases between them. This CDR3 is CASSLRGSGNTIYF. CDR3 sequence (DNA): TGTGCCAGCAGTTTACGAGGTTCTGGAAACACCATATATTTT.

This clonotype was observed once. The chain uses TRBV5-6 and TRBJ1-2; no reliable D call. The CDR3 has 13 residues. V dropped 2 bases and J dropped 3 bases, with 8 bases sitting between them. Germline loops: CDR1 SGHDT, CDR2 YYEEEE. In nucleotides, the CDR3 is TGTGCCAGCAGCTTACTCCCCCACTATGGCTACACCTTC. It translates to CASSLLPHYGYTF.

This clonotype turned up a few times. The rearrangement uses TRBV6-1 and TRBJ2-4; D ambiguous. V lost 3 bases, J lost 0 bases, and 6 bases lay in between. CDR1 is MNHNS and CDR2 is SASEGT in the germline V gene. CDR3 length: 14 amino acids. For the CDR3, the DNA is TGTGCCAGCAGTGAGCAAATAGCCAAAAACATTCAGTACTTC. Translating gives CASSEQIAKNIQYF.

The chain is built from TRBV4-1 and TRBJ1-1, with a weak D call TRBD1 (6 bases). This CDR3 comprises 16 residues. Deletions cut 2 bases from V and 3 bases from J, with 16 bases between. CDR1 is MGHRA and CDR2 is YSYEKL in the germline V gene. Here the CDR3 DNA reads TGCGCCAGCAGCCAAAGGGGGACTAGAGGAGACACTGAAGCTTTCTTT. This translates into CASSQRGTRGDTEAFF.

The rearrangement joins TRBV5-1 to TRBJ2-7; 7 bases match TRBD1. Germline V gene sequence: CDR1 SGHRS, CDR2 YFSETQ. CDR3 length: 15 amino acids. With 3 bases clipped from V and 3 bases from J, the junction kept 9 bases outside the gene matches. This chain's CDR3 is CASSSNSGGLYEQYF. The CDR3 DNA reads TGCGCCAGCAGCTCCAACTCAGGGGGTCTCTACGAGCAGTACTTC.

The J gene is TRBJ2-7, the V gene TRBV7-9; possibly TRBD1 for D (6 bases). The germline V and J ends were trimmed by 5 bases and 4 bases, with 18 bases remaining between them. The CDR3 totals 15 residues. Germline V gene sequence: CDR1 SEHNR, CDR2 FQNEAQ (reference sequence). This CDR3 reads CASSPPDSAPYEQYF. The CDR3 DNA sequence: TGTGCCAGCAGCCCCCCGGACAGCGCCCCGTACGAGCAGTACTTC. Based on the CDR3 plus reference TRBV7-9 and TRBJ2-7, the full variable domain is DTGVSQNPRHKITKRGQNVTFRCDPISEHNRLYWYRQTLGQGPEFLTYFQNEAQLEKSRLLSDRFSAERPKGSFSTLEIQRTEQGDSAMYLCASSPPDSAPYEQYFGPGTRLTVT.

The gene calls are TRBV11-2 and TRBJ2-3; D might be TRBD2 (5 bases). V shed 5 bases and J shed 6 bases, with 9 bases lying between them. The CDR3 loop spans 12 amino acids. Per the germline V gene, CDR1 is SGHAT and CDR2 is FQNNGV. CDR3 in amino acids: CASSALVDTQYF. The DNA for the CDR3 is TGTGCCAGCAGCGCACTAGTGGATACGCAGTATTTT.

This clonotype was recorded only once. The chain uses TRBV4-1 and TRBJ2-1; TRBD2 is a possible D gene (6 bases). Germline V gives CDR1 MGHRA, CDR2 YSYEKL. The V end lost 0 bases, the J end lost 8 bases, and 17 bases lay between the germline ends. The CDR3 extends over 16 amino acids. CDR3 in amino acids: CASSQDGGRLNDEQFF. The CDR3 DNA is TGCGCCAGCAGCCAAGATGGTGGGAGGCTAAACGATGAGCAGTTCTTC.

This clonotype was seen more than once but under ten times. The chain recombines TRBV3-1 with TRBJ2-2; unclear D gene. Germline assignment: CDR1 LGHDT and CDR2 YNNKEL (reference sequence). The V end was cut by 2 bases, the J end by 0 bases, with 13 bases between. The CDR3 extends over 17 amino acids. The CDR3 DNA reads as TGTGCCAGCAGCCAAATACTACCACCAACGAACACCGGGGAGCTGTTTTTT. Protein: CASSQILPPTNTGELFF.

V is TRBV20-1 and J is TRBJ2-7; D could derive from TRBD1 or TRBD2 (5 bases each). The CDR3 has 17 residues. Germline lookup yields CDR1 DFQATT and CDR2 SNEGSKA (reference sequence). The ends were cut back, 1 base at V and 3 bases at J, with 22 bases in the middle. Written as DNA, the CDR3 is TGCAGTGCTAGAGTCCCTCCGACGGGACGGAAAAACTACGAGCAGTACTTC. Translated: CSARVPPTGRKNYEQYF.

This clonotype was detected only a few times. The chain has TRBV28 and TRBJ1-5, with TRBD1 matching 9 bases. V was clipped by 4 bases and J by 7 bases; unmatched bases: 8. CDR1 MDHEN and CDR2 SYDVKM come from the germline V gene. The CDR3 length is 15 residues. The CDR3 DNA sequence: TGTGCCAGCAGTTCAACCGGGACAGGGTTCCAGCCCCAGCATTTT. Translated, it gives CASSSTGTGFQPQHF.

The chain combines TRBV20-1 with TRBJ2-5; possibly TRBD1 for D (6 bases). The J call is in doubt because the DNA end fits TRBJ2-7 better. CDR1 is DFQATT and CDR2 is SNEGSKA in the germline V gene (reference sequence). The CDR3 totals 12 residues. The DNA of the CDR3 is TGCAGTGCAAGGACAGCGCTGGACGAGCAGTACTTC. This translates into CSARTALDEQYF.

The genes are TRBV6-2 or TRBV6-3 and TRBJ1-5; D is unresolved. Trimming took off 10 bases at V and 0 bases at J, with 13 bases between the two ends. The CDR3 is 14 amino acids. CDR1 is MNHEY and CDR2 is SVGEGT in the germline V gene. The CDR3 here is CATGDAYSNQPQHF. The DNA of the CDR3 is TGTGCCACCGGAGACGCCTATAGCAATCAGCCCCAGCATTTT.